This T cell receptor (beta chain) was obtained from a study of blood T cell repertoires in COVID-19. About the research overall: Both acute and convalescent COVID-19 samples were obtained from the United States, Italy and Spain. Sample material is recorded as cDNA or gDNA derived from T cells, B-cell-depleted T cells, or PBMCs.

Authors' data handling: Estimated nucleated cell counts came from reference gene primer amplification. Clones were read by immunoSEQ multiplex PCR, and TCRdb kept only the in-frame ones, dropping some. D and trimming come from the DNA, and the V and J calls and clone size come from that table. The sample lists some 250,000 clones, approximately 86% occurring once. The length of the CDR3 is 14 residues. Unmatched junction bases numbered 1, after V lost 3 bases and J lost 1 base. In germline, CDR1 is SGHVS, CDR2 FQNEAQ. Sequenced material: peripheral blood. This rearrangement joins TRBV7-8 to TRBJ1-1; TRBD1 aligns across 8 bases. This TCR was sampled from a woman in her twenties or thirties with acute or convalescent COVID-19. In nucleotides, the CDR3 is TGTGCCAGCAGCTTCGGGACAGGGAACACTGAAGCTTTCTTT. Protein sequence: CASSFGTGNTEAFF.